These 23 T cell receptor beta chains originate from one sample sequenced in a study of early T cells in non-severe SARS-CoV-2 infection. TCRdb re-analysed the 5' RACE reads in MiXCR, keeping a single row per CDR3 protein. The sample has roughly 56,000 distinct CDR3 sequences, approximately 9.3% seen once. Input material: whole blood. The receptors originated from an adult who was a healthcare worker with PCR-confirmed SARS-CoV-2 infection or an uninfected control (not recorded which).

This chain links TRBV28 with TRBJ1-2; D is undetermined. V shed 2 bases and J shed 7 bases, with 14 bases lying between them. CDR3 length: 14 amino acids. CDR1 and CDR2 from the germline V gene are MDHEN and SYDVKM. For the CDR3, the DNA is TGTGCCAGCAGTTTACCGCAGGATTTCCGTGGCTACACCTTC. Amino acids: CASSLPQDFRGYTF.

There are many counts of this clonotype. This chain links TRBV12-3 or TRBV12-4 with TRBJ1-3; D unclear. The CDR3 consists of 14 residues. The ends were cut back, 3 bases at V and 1 base at J, with 7 bases in the middle. Here the CDR3 reads CASSLDRSGNTIYF. CDR3 in DNA: TGTGCCAGCAGTTTGGACCGATCTGGAAACACCATATATTTT.

This clonotype was seen more than once but under ten times. The chain joins TRBV2 to TRBJ2-3; D ambiguous. Germline CDR1 SNHLY, CDR2 FYNNEI. The CDR3 is made up of 14 amino acids. Deletions cut 8 bases from V and 0 bases from J, with 12 bases between. Here the CDR3 DNA reads TGTGCCAGCGCCTCGGTACACAGCACAGATACGCAGTATTTT. Encoded protein: CASASVHSTDTQYF. Full variable domain (rest looked up from reference TRBV2 and TRBJ2-3): EPEVTQTPSHQVTQMGQEVILRCVPISNHLYFYWYRQILGQKVEFLVSFYNNEISEKSEIFDDQFSVERPDGSNFTLKIRSTKLEDSAMYFCASASVHSTDTQYFGPGTRLTVL.

This clonotype was seen repeatedly, ten times or more. This CDR3 reads CASSMYGGGELFF. The CDR3 region has the DNA TGTGCCAGTAGTATGTATGGAGGCGGGGAGCTGTTTTTT. The chain uses TRBV19 and TRBJ2-2, with D possibly matching TRBD2 (5 bases). The CDR3 sequence is 13 residues long. V was cut by 3 bases and J by 7 bases, with 9 bases left in between. Looked up from germline, CDR1 is LNHDA and CDR2 is SQIVND (reference sequence). The variable domain in full, completed from reference TRBV19 and TRBJ2-2, reads DGGITQSPKYLFRKEGQNVTLSCEQNLNHDAMYWYRQDPGQGLRLIYYSQIVNDFQKGDIAEGYSVSREKKESFPLTVTSAQKNPTAFYLCASSMYGGGELFFGEGSRLTVL.

V is TRBV12-3 or TRBV12-4 and J is TRBJ2-5, with D possibly TRBD1 on 6 matching bases. The CDR3 has 15 residues. The V end was cut by 2 bases, the J end by 2 bases, with 12 bases between. The CDR3 protein is CASSLTGMAQETQYF. In DNA form, the CDR3 reads TGTGCCAGCAGTTTAACAGGGATGGCTCAAGAGACCCAGTACTTC.

The chain employs TRBV11-2 and TRBJ1-3; no clear D gene. Germline-derived CDR1 and CDR2 are SGHAT and FQNNGV. This CDR3 contains 18 residues. Trimming removed 5 bases from V and 4 bases from J, with 24 bases in between. CDR3: CASSTEGTINHRGNTIYF. Here the CDR3 DNA reads TGTGCCAGCAGCACAGAGGGAACCATCAACCACCGCGGAAACACCATATATTTT.

This clonotype was counted a few times. This chain links TRBV7-9 with TRBJ2-5, with 7 nucleotides matching TRBD1. The CDR3 covers 14 residues. With 6 bases clipped from V and 1 base from J, the junction kept 5 bases outside the gene matches. The germline gives CDR1 SEHNR, CDR2 FQNEAQ (reference sequence). CDR3 residues: CASSWGQSQETQYF. The CDR3 DNA sequence: TGTGCCAGCAGTTGGGGACAGTCCCAAGAGACCCAGTACTTC.

The table lists this clonotype with a few counts. This sequence joins TRBV29-1 and TRBJ2-1, with 7 bases aligning to TRBD2. CDR3 length equals 11 residues. CDR1 and CDR2 from the germline V gene are SQVTM and ANQGSEA. V lost 7 bases, J lost 12 bases, and 9 bases stayed unmatched. In nucleotides, the CDR3 is TGCAGCGCCACGAGCGGGGTGGGGCAGTTCTTC. Protein product: CSATSGVGQFF.

This chain uses TRBV14 with TRBJ1-1; a weak D match, TRBD1 (6 bases). Germline V gene lookup returns CDR1 SGHDN and CDR2 FVKESK. V shed 6 bases and J shed 5 bases, with 13 bases lying between them. This CDR3 contains 13 residues. CDR3 amino acids: CASSLGGRTEAFF. The CDR3 DNA follows: TGTGCCAGCAGTTTAGGGGGGCGGACTGAAGCTTTCTTT.

The chain employs TRBV18 and TRBJ1-1, with 8 bases fitting TRBD1. With 3 bases clipped from V and 4 bases from J, the junction kept 7 bases outside the gene matches. Per germline, CDR1 KGHSH and CDR2 LQKENI. The CDR3 consists of 15 residues. This CDR3 reads CASSPLTGDPTEAFF. CDR3 DNA sequence: TGTGCCAGCTCACCGCTGACAGGGGATCCCACTGAAGCTTTCTTT.

Here the CDR3 reads CASSLTLRREETQYF. CDR3 nucleotides: TGCGCCAGCAGCTTAACGCTCCGGAGGGAAGAGACCCAGTACTTC. The chain uses TRBV5-1 and TRBJ2-5; possible D gene TRBD2, 6 bases. CDR3 length: 15 residues. CDR1 and CDR2 from the germline V gene are SGHRS and YFSETQ. V was trimmed by 2 bases and J by 3 bases, leaving 14 bases between them.

The chain has TRBV2 and TRBJ1-5; 10 bases agree with TRBD1. The CDR3 covers 15 residues. Germline V lookup: CDR1 SNHLY, CDR2 FYNNEI. After removal of 5 bases from V and 7 bases from J, the junction contained 8 bases not matched to a gene. CDR3 sequence (DNA): TGTGCCAGCAGTACCACCGGGACAGGGGACCAGCCCCAGCATTTT. Translation gives CASSTTGTGDQPQHF.

This chain uses TRBV6-6 with TRBJ2-7, with TRBD1 matching over 7 bases. V lost 7 bases to trimming and J lost 2 bases; unmatched junction nucleotides: 5. This CDR3 is built from 13 residues. CDR1 is MNHNY and CDR2 is SVGAGI in the germline V gene (reference sequence). This CDR3 reads CASTRQGTYEQYV. For the CDR3, the DNA is TGTGCCAGCACCCGACAGGGTACCTACGAGCAGTACGTC.

This sequence joins TRBV7-9 and TRBJ1-1; D gene unclear. The CDR3 is made up of 11 amino acids. V lost 8 bases to trimming and J lost 1 base, with 5 bases between them. Germline V gene sequence: CDR1 SEHNR, CDR2 FQNEAQ (reference sequence). The chain's CDR3 is CASQENTEAFF. Written as DNA, the CDR3 is TGTGCCAGCCAGGAGAACACTGAAGCTTTCTTT.

This clonotype was observed a handful of times. The chain combines TRBV10-3 with TRBJ2-2, with 10 nucleotides matching TRBD1. CDR1 and CDR2 from the germline V gene are ENHRY and SYGVKD. With V trimmed by 2 bases and J by 5 bases, 5 bases remained unmatched. This CDR3 has 16 residues. In DNA, the CDR3 is TGTGCCATCAGTGAGCCGGGACAGGGGAAAACCGGGGAGCTGTTTTTT. This sequence encodes CAISEPGQGKTGELFF.

The V gene is TRBV12-3 or TRBV12-4, the J gene TRBJ2-5, with unresolved D. V shed 3 bases and J shed 5 bases, with 7 bases lying between them. This CDR3 region has 12 residues. The CDR3 spells CASSFYSETQYF. CDR3 nucleotide sequence: TGTGCCAGCAGTTTTTATTCGGAGACCCAGTACTTC.

In its sample, this clonotype was seen a few times. The V call is TRBV11-3, the J call TRBJ2-6; D gene unclear. CDR3 size: 14 residues. Germline V CDR1 and CDR2: SGHNT, YENEEA. V was clipped by 5 bases and J by 0 bases, with 5 bases between them. This CDR3 reads CASSRSSGANVLTF. As DNA, the CDR3 is TGTGCCAGCAGCCGGAGCTCTGGGGCCAACGTCCTGACTTTC.

This sequence joins TRBV20-1 and TRBJ1-6; D may be TRBD1 (6 bases). In germline, CDR1 is DFQATT, CDR2 SNEGSKA (reference sequence). Trimming removed 6 bases from V and 9 bases from J, with 18 bases in between. CDR3 length: 14 amino acids. CDR3 sequence (DNA): TGCAGTGCAAGATGGACAGTCTTTGGTTCACCCCTCCACTTT. It specifies CSARWTVFGSPLHF.

This clonotype appeared a few times. This chain connects TRBV28 to TRBJ1-2; D gene unclear. Deletions cut 6 bases from V and 13 bases from J, with 12 bases between. The CDR3 loop spans 10 amino acids. Germline V lookup: CDR1 MDHEN, CDR2 SYDVKM. The chain's CDR3 is CASRDRTPTF. CDR3 bases: TGTGCCAGCAGAGATAGGACTCCCACCTTC.

This clonotype was observed a few times. V usage is TRBV10-3 and J usage is TRBJ2-3, with TRBD2 matching over 12 bases. There are 17 residues in the CDR3. Germline V lookup: CDR1 ENHRY, CDR2 SYGVKD. Unmatched junction bases numbered 3, after V lost 0 bases and J lost 2 bases. In nucleotides, the CDR3 is TGTGCCATCAGTGAGTCGACTAGCGGGGGACTCACAGATACGCAGTATTTT. This gives the protein CAISESTSGGLTDTQYF.

The chain has TRBV12-3 or TRBV12-4 and TRBJ2-3; the D is unclear. This CDR3 is 14 amino acids long. V lost 5 bases and J lost 3, with 12 bases in between. The CDR3 DNA is TGTGCCAGCAGTACCAACCGGAAAACAGATACGCAGTATTTT. This codes for CASSTNRKTDTQYF.

This clonotype turned up a few times. This sequence joins TRBV12-3 or TRBV12-4 and TRBJ2-3; D unresolved. CDR3 length equals 11 residues. The V and J ends lost 2 bases and 6 bases respectively, with 3 bases between them. The CDR3 loop is CASSLSDTQYF. The CDR3 bases are TGTGCCAGCAGTTTATCTGATACGCAGTATTTT.

This clonotype was counted at least ten times. The chain carries TRBV12-3 or TRBV12-4 and TRBJ2-2; TRBD2 might be the D (7 bases). This CDR3 spans 14 amino acids. The ends were cut back, 11 bases at V and 4 bases at J, with 17 bases in the middle. The CDR3 DNA sequence: TGTGCCTGGATACGGGGGGCTCGCACCGGGGAGCTGTTTTTT. This sequence encodes CAWIRGARTGELFF.